The rows below give T cell receptor beta chains drawn from one sample of a study of OX40 agonist ivuxolimab in advanced cancers. Here immunoSEQ multiplex PCR was the method, and the copy in TCRdb shows in-frame clones only, minus some. The sample contains 30,000 to 40,000 clones, roughly 87% of which appear only once. The material sequenced was CD4+ or CD8+ T cells sorted from blood, taken in a trial of the OX40 agonist ivuxolimab. The origin of the receptors is an adult with an advanced solid tumor such as melanoma, head and neck, liver or kidney cancer. Each CDR3 is given without its conserved first and last residue. Clone size is given for some rows only: seen once, a few or many times, or a class if the clone is expanded.

size: once; J: TRBJ1-1; V: TRBV7-2; CDR3: ASSPDRSAMNTEAF
size: few; J: TRBJ2-5; V: TRBV30; CDR3: AWSVGGFQQETQY
size: .; J: TRBJ1-1; V: TRBV4-1; CDR3: ASSRNSGVDTEAF
size: .; J: TRBJ1-1; V: TRBV5-4; CDR3: ASSLGVEAF
size: .; J: TRBJ1-1; V: TRBV28; CDR3: ASSPPDTEAF
size: .; J: TRBJ1-2; V: TRBV6-5; CDR3: ASNGGGYGYT
size: .; J: TRBJ2-3; V: TRBV9; CDR3: ASSGLAGDGDTDTQY
size: .; J: TRBJ2-7; V: TRBV18; CDR3: ASSPQSRDEQY
size: .; J: TRBJ2-3; V: TRBV5-1; CDR3: ASSSPPRGPSTDTQY
size: .; J: TRBJ2-7; V: TRBV7-6; CDR3: ASSSSGNSYEQY
size: .; J: TRBJ1-1; V: TRBV5-1; CDR3: ASSLRTGATEAF
size: once; J: TRBJ2-1; V: TRBV9; CDR3: ASSNRGNYNEQF
size: .; J: TRBJ1-6; V: TRBV5-4; CDR3: ASSSATSGRNNSPLH
size: .; J: TRBJ2-7; V: TRBV15; CDR3: ATSRVGVSSYEQY
size: .; J: TRBJ1-2; V: TRBV10-3; CDR3: AIRAGTGANYGYT
size: once; J: TRBJ2-1; V: TRBV7-9; CDR3: ASSAPSGLRRF
size: .; J: TRBJ2-5; V: TRBV6-1; CDR3: ATTGIGGLETQY
size: .; J: TRBJ1-2; V: TRBV2; CDR3: ASSEGSSYGYT
size: .; J: TRBJ1-1; V: TRBV6-4; CDR3: ASSERTSQAF
size: few; J: TRBJ2-5; V: TRBV28; CDR3: ASSPVRVGETQY
size: .; J: TRBJ2-7; V: TRBV5-4; CDR3: ASSLGQVSYEQY
size: .; J: TRBJ1-6; V: TRBV27; CDR3: ASGDGTYNSPLH
size: .; J: TRBJ1-1; V: TRBV19; CDR3: ASSIAVSFRGSPEAF
size: .; J: TRBJ2-7; V: TRBV18; CDR3: ASSSGIAGVYEQY
size: .; J: TRBJ2-3; V: TRBV2; CDR3: ASSRGLAGGSGVTQY
size: .; J: TRBJ1-1; V: TRBV7-3; CDR3: ASSSRTGAEAF
size: .; J: TRBJ2-1; V: TRBV5-1; CDR3: ASSPSYQRRNEQF
size: .; J: TRBJ1-5; V: TRBV7-6; CDR3: ASSLQPNQPQH
size: .; J: TRBJ1-2; V: TRBV6-1; CDR3: ASSQLGAGYGYT
size: .; J: TRBJ1-6; V: TRBV5-4; CDR3: ASRSPGNPLH
size: .; J: TRBJ1-5; V: TRBV28; CDR3: ASRRGDQPQH
size: .; J: TRBJ2-3; V: TRBV19; CDR3: ASSTGTSGITDTQY
size: .; J: TRBJ2-3; V: TRBV19; CDR3: ASSIRRGGTDTQY
size: .; J: TRBJ1-2; V: TRBV28; CDR3: ASGGDRGLINYGYT
size: .; J: TRBJ2-7; V: TRBV7-6; CDR3: ASSARRYEQY
size: .; J: TRBJ1-1; V: TRBV5-5; CDR3: ASSPVRQSMNTEAF
size: .; J: TRBJ1-2; V: TRBV30; CDR3: AWSPNNYGYT
size: .; J: TRBJ2-1; V: TRBV5-1; CDR3: ASSLGQLYNEQF
size: .; J: TRBJ2-2; V: TRBV30; CDR3: AWNRAGELF
size: .; J: TRBJ2-5; V: TRBV10-3; CDR3: AISEGWETQY
size: once; J: TRBJ2-7; V: TRBV5-1; CDR3: ASSLVPREDYEQY
size: once; J: TRBJ2-7; V: TRBV6-1; CDR3: ASSPYSYEQY
size: .; J: TRBJ2-1; V: TRBV14; CDR3: ASSQELAGVRYNEQF
size: .; J: TRBJ1-1; V: TRBV5-3; CDR3: ARSPDRVMNTEAF
size: .; J: TRBJ1-4; V: TRBV6-5; CDR3: ASSYGGREEKLF
size: .; J: TRBJ1-1; V: TRBV6-5; CDR3: ASSYSPGRNTEAF
size: .; J: TRBJ2-3; V: TRBV7-2; CDR3: ASSSDSGSTDTQY
size: .; J: TRBJ2-3; V: TRBV19; CDR3: ASSIVAFTDTQY
size: .; J: TRBJ2-6; V: TRBV27; CDR3: ASSPSSKGIRSGANVLT
size: .; J: TRBJ1-3; V: TRBV7-9; CDR3: ASSSGQPFSGNTIY
size: .; J: TRBJ1-5; V: TRBV18; CDR3: ASSPPPGGNQPQH